This T cell receptor (beta chain) was sequenced for a study of blood T cells in healthy people across ages. As to this clonotype: What it recognizes is unknown.

Broader study findings: Getting older went along with TCR beta diversity per million T cells dropping roughly linearly. A strong correlation between TCR beta diversity and naive T cell percentage was seen.

Primed by a sample-barcoded 5' primer and a J-beta primer mix, a second PCR proceeded for about 6 to 11 cycles. A template-switch adaptor containing 12 random nucleotides labeled each cDNA molecule. Via MiXCR, TCRdb re-called the 5' RACE reads, giving one row per CDR3 protein. The sample records almost 800,000 distinct CDR3 sequences, 58% being singletons. Germline values: CDR1 SGDLS, CDR2 YYNGEE. The V and J ends lost 0 bases and 5 bases respectively, with 19 bases between them. The CDR3 runs 17 residues. V gene TRBV9 combines with J gene TRBJ2-3; D call uncertain. The receptor's source is a young man in good health. The sample was blood. The CDR3 region has the DNA TGTGCCAGCAGCGTAGGGACCTTTCGTCAATTAGGAGATACGCAGTATTTT. Its protein product is CASSVGTFRQLGDTQYF.